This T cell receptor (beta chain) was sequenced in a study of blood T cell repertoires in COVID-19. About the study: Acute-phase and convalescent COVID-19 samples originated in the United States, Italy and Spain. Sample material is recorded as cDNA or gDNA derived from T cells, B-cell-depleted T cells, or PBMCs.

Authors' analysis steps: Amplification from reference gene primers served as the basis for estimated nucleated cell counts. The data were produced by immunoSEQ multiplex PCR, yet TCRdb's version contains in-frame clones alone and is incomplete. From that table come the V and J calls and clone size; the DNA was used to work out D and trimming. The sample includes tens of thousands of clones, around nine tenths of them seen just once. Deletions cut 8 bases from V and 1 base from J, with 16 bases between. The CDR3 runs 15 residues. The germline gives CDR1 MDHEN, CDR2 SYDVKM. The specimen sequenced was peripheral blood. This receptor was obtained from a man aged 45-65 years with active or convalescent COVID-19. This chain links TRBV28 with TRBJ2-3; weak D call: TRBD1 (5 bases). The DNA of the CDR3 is TGTGCCAGCCAATTCAAGCAACAGGGCACAGATACGCAGTATTTT. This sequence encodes CASQFKQQGTDTQYF.